Below, 19 T cell receptor beta chains from the same sample are listed, as sequenced in a study of T-cell reconstitution after alpha-beta-depleted transplantation in children. No antigens are known for them. General study results and limits: Newly produced T cells mostly accounted for T-cell counts and diversity one year post-transplant.

Unique molecular identifiers were built into the TCRbeta library. TCRdb reprocessed the PCR reads via MiXCR and lists one record per CDR3 protein. The sample lists around 300,000 distinct CDR3 sequences, 7.5% to 9% occurring once. This specimen consisted of peripheral blood, obtained 360 days after TCRalphabeta/CD19-depleted stem cell transplant. Receptor source: a female patient under 10 years old who had a stem cell transplant for Fanconi anemia, so the T cells may come from the graft donor.

The chain has TRBV20-1 and TRBJ2-3; D possibly matches TRBD1 or TRBD2 (5 bases each). The CDR3 contains 14 residues. V shed 5 bases and J shed 5 bases, with 17 bases lying between them. The germline CDR1 and CDR2 sequences are DFQATT and SNEGSKA (reference sequence). The CDR3 sequence is CSAPHWGSLDTQYF. The CDR3 bases are TGCAGTGCTCCTCACTGGGGGAGCTTAGATACGCAGTATTTT.

This clonotype was picked up many times. The CDR3 protein is CATSRTPGSRYQETQYF. CDR3 DNA: TGTGCCACCAGCAGGACCCCGGGGAGTCGCTACCAAGAGACCCAGTACTTC. This sequence joins TRBV15 and TRBJ2-5; a weak D match, TRBD2 (5 bases). Germline CDR1 reads LNHNV; CDR2 reads YYDKDF (reference sequence). The V end was cut by 3 bases, the J end by 0 bases, with 17 bases between. The CDR3 runs to 17 residues.

The rearrangement links TRBV5-5 to TRBJ2-7; possible D gene TRBD2, 6 bases. The ends were cut back, 0 bases at V and 4 bases at J, with 17 bases in the middle. The length of the CDR3 is 16 residues. Per germline, CDR1 SGHKS and CDR2 YYEKEE (reference sequence). The CDR3 bases are TGTGCCAGCAGCTTGGCGGCCGGCGGGATCATGTACGAGCAGTACGTC. This sequence encodes CASSLAAGGIMYEQYV.

This clonotype was seen more than once but under ten times. The V gene is TRBV7-9, the J gene TRBJ1-4, with D possibly matching TRBD1 (6 bases). CDR1 SEHNR and CDR2 FQNEAQ come from the germline V gene (reference sequence). The CDR3 runs to 14 residues. V dropped 1 base and J dropped 8 bases, with 11 bases sitting between them. Here the CDR3 DNA reads TGTGCCAGCAGCTTAGTACAGGGCTACGAAAAACTGTTTTTT. Its protein is CASSLVQGYEKLFF.

This clonotype was counted at least ten times. The V and J genes are TRBV7-2 and TRBJ2-5, with 7 bases that match TRBD2. Germline CDR1 and CDR2: SGHTA and FQGNSA. CDR3 length: 14 residues. Trimming cost V 2 bases and J 5 bases; bases outside gene matches: 5. CDR3 amino acids: CASSLPGRAETQYF. CDR3 in DNA: TGTGCCAGCAGCTTACCTGGGAGGGCGGAGACCCAGTACTTC.

This clonotype was seen a few times. CDR3 nucleotide sequence: TGTGCCAGCACTTTGTACAGTGGGAACACTGAAGCTTTCTTT. Translation gives CASTLYSGNTEAFF. The gene calls are TRBV12-3 or TRBV12-4 and TRBJ1-1; D not resolved. Trimming stripped 7 bases from V and 1 base from J, with 13 bases between. The CDR3 totals 14 residues.

This clonotype was counted at least ten times. This sequence joins TRBV20-1 and TRBJ2-1; D remains ambiguous. Per germline, CDR1 DFQATT and CDR2 SNEGSKA (reference sequence). Trimming stripped 7 bases from V and 4 bases from J, with 5 bases between. CDR3 length: 10 amino acids. The CDR3 sequence: CSDGYNEQFF. In nucleotides, the CDR3 is TGCAGTGACGGATACAATGAGCAGTTCTTC.

This clonotype was found many times. The chain links TRBV4-2 to TRBJ2-3; D is ambiguous. CDR1 is LGHNA, CDR2 YNFKEQ, per germline. The V end was cut by 0 bases, the J end by 4 bases, with 8 bases between. This CDR3 is 14 amino acids long. CDR3 sequence (DNA): TGTGCCAGCAGCCAAGAACCCGCCTCAGATACGCAGTATTTT. It encodes CASSQEPASDTQYF.

Ten or more counts support this clonotype. This chain connects TRBV20-1 to TRBJ2-4, with 7 bases matching TRBD1. The trim removed 4 bases at V and 8 bases at J, leaving 2 bases unmatched. The CDR3 is 11 residues long. CDR1 and CDR2 from the germline V gene are DFQATT and SNEGSKA (reference sequence). The DNA for the CDR3 is TGCAGTGCTACTACAGGGGACATTCAGTACTTC. It is translated as CSATTGDIQYF.

The chain combines TRBV5-5 with TRBJ1-2; D gene unclear. The CDR3 sequence is 15 residues long. CDR1 SGHKS and CDR2 YYEKEE come from the germline V gene (reference sequence). V was cut by 0 bases and J by 5 bases, with 14 bases left in between. The CDR3 bases are TGTGCCAGCAGCTTGGCAATGGCAAGCAGATATGGCTACACCTTC. Protein: CASSLAMASRYGYTF.

This chain uses TRBV9 with TRBJ1-2; TRBD1 is a possible D gene (6 bases). CDR3 length: 15 amino acids. CDR1 and CDR2 (germline): SGDLS, YYNGEE. Trimming stripped 4 bases from V and 9 bases from J, with 22 bases between. CDR3 in amino acids: CASSRRGGSGGRYTF. The CDR3 DNA follows: TGTGCCAGCAGCCGACGAGGGGGGAGCGGAGGTCGCTACACCTTC.

This clonotype appeared a few times. This rearrangement joins TRBV20-1 to TRBJ1-5, with D perhaps matching TRBD1 (6 bases). Germline lookup yields CDR1 DFQATT and CDR2 SNEGSKA (reference sequence). The CDR3 loop spans 15 amino acids. V lost 7 bases and J 4 bases, leaving 20 bases between the germline ends. The CDR3 protein is CSVTKQGLRNQPQHF. For the CDR3, the DNA is TGCAGTGTTACGAAACAGGGCCTTAGGAATCAGCCCCAGCATTTT.

To note about this clonotype: A much more abundant neighbour one base away suggests this may be a read error. The rearrangement joins TRBV6-1 to TRBJ2-7; a possible D gene is TRBD2 (7 bases). The CDR3 consists of 15 residues. V gave up 3 bases and J gave up 9 bases, with 21 bases separating them. Germline V gene lookup returns CDR1 MNHNS and CDR2 SASEGT. CDR3 nucleotide sequence: TGTGCCAGCAGTGAGCCAAGGTTGCCGGGGGGCACGCAGTACTTC. Translating it yields CASSEPRLPGGTQYF.

This clonotype has at least ten counts. This rearrangement joins TRBV5-1 to TRBJ1-1, with 8 bases fitting TRBD1. The CDR3 has 15 amino acids. Unmatched junction bases numbered 5, after V lost 3 bases and J lost 1 base. Looked up from germline, CDR1 is SGHRS and CDR2 is YFSETQ. The CDR3 DNA sequence: TGCGCCAGCAGCTGGGGGACAGGCACGAACACTGAAGCTTTCTTT. Its protein is CASSWGTGTNTEAFF.

This clonotype was recorded a few times. The V call is TRBV11-2, the J call TRBJ2-2; 12 nucleotides match TRBD2. Germline values: CDR1 SGHAT, CDR2 FQNNGV. The CDR3 is made up of 19 amino acids. J was trimmed by 0 bases and V by 2 bases; bases with no gene match: 7. The CDR3 nucleotides read TGTGCCAGCAGCTTAAGACCTAGCGGGGGGGTTGCGAACACCGGGGAGCTGTTTTTT. Amino acid sequence: CASSLRPSGGVANTGELFF.

This clonotype was counted a few times. This sequence joins TRBV6-6 and TRBJ1-1, with TRBD1 as a possible D gene (6 bases). CDR3 length: 12 residues. CDR1 is MNHNY, CDR2 SVGAGI, per germline (reference sequence). The V gene lost 5 bases and the J gene lost 11 bases, with 15 bases spanning the gap. The CDR3 is CASSPQSGAAFF. The DNA of the CDR3 is TGTGCCAGCAGTCCTCAATCGGGGGCCGCTTTCTTT.

This clonotype was recorded many times. This chain links TRBV10-2 with TRBJ2-5, with D possibly being TRBD1 or TRBD2 (5 bases each). This CDR3 is 14 amino acids long. Trimming removed 5 bases at V and 4 bases at J, with 14 bases between. Germline-derived CDR1 and CDR2 are WSHSY and SAAADI. The CDR3 region is CASSSGGWGETQYF. DNA for the CDR3: TGCGCCAGCAGTTCTGGGGGATGGGGAGAGACCCAGTACTTC.

V and J are TRBV13 and TRBJ1-2; tentatively, D is TRBD1 (5 bases). Germline values: CDR1 PRHDT, CDR2 FYEKMQ (reference sequence). V was trimmed by 2 bases and J by 5 bases, leaving 15 bases between them. This CDR3 has 15 amino acids. The CDR3 region has the DNA TGTGCCAGCAGCTTACGCGGCCAGGGTCATTATGGCTACACCTTC. Protein product: CASSLRGQGHYGYTF.

This clonotype was seen repeatedly, ten times or more. This chain joins TRBV7-9 and TRBJ1-1; TRBD1 matches 8 bases. The trim removed 4 bases at V and 1 base at J, leaving 5 bases unmatched. Germline V gene data show CDR1 as SEHNR and CDR2 as FQNEAQ (reference sequence). This CDR3 region has 15 residues. CDR3 sequence: CASSSRDRWNTEAFF. Written as DNA, the CDR3 is TGTGCCAGCAGCTCGCGGGACAGGTGGAACACTGAAGCTTTCTTT.